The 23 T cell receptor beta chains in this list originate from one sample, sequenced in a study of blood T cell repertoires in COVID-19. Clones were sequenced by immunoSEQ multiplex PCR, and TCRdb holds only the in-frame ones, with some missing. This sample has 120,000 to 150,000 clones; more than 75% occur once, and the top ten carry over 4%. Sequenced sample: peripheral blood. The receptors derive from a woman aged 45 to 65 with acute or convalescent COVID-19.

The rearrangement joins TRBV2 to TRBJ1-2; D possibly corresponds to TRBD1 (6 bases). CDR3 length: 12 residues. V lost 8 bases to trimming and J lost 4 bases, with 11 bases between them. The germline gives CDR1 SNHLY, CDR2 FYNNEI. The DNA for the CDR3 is TGTGCCAGCGGGGACACCCCCTATGGCTACACCTTC. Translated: CASGDTPYGYTF. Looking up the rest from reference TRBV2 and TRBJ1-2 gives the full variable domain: EPEVTQTPSHQVTQMGQEVILRCVPISNHLYFYWYRQILGQKVEFLVSFYNNEISEKSEIFDDQFSVERPDGSNFTLKIRSTKLEDSAMYFCASGDTPYGYTFGSGTRLTVV.

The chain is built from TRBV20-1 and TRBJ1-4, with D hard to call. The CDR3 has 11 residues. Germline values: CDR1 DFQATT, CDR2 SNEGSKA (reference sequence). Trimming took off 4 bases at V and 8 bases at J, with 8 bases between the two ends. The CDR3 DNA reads TGCAGTGCTACCTTGAGGGAAAAACTGTTTTTT. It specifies CSATLREKLFF.

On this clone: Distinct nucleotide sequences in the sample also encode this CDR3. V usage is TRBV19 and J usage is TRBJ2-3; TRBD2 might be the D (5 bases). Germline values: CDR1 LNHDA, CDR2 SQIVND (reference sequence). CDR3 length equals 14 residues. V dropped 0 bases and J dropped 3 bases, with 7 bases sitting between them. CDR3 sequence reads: CASSIDRGTDTQYF. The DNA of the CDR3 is TGTGCCAGTAGTATAGATCGGGGAACAGATACGCAGTATTTT.

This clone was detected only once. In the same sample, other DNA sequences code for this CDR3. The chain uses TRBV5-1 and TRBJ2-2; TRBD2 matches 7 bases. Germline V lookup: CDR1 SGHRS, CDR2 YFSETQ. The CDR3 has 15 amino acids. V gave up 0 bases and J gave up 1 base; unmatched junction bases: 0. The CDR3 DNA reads TGCGCCAGCAGCTTGGCGGGGGGGAACACCGGGGAGCTGTTTTTT. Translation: CASSLAGGNTGELFF.

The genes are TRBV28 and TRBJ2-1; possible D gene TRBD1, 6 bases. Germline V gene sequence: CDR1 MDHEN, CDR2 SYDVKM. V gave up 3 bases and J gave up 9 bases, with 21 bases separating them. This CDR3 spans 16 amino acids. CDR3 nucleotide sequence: TGTGCCAGCAGTTTGACACAGGGTACCCCGCGAGGTGAGCAGTTCTTC. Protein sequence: CASSLTQGTPRGEQFF.

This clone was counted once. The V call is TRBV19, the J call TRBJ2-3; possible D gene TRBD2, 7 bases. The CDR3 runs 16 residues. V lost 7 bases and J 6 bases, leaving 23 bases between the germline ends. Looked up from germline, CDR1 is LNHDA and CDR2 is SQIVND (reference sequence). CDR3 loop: CASKERGGAESDTQYF. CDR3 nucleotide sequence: TGTGCCAGTAAGGAGAGGGGGGGGGCGGAATCCGATACGCAGTATTTT.

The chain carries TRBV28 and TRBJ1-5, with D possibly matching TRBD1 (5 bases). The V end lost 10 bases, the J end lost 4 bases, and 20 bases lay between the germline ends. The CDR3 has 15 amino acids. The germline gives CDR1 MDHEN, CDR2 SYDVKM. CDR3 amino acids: CATKGAGYRNQPQHF. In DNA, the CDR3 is TGTGCCACCAAAGGGGCGGGGTATCGAAATCAGCCCCAGCATTTT.

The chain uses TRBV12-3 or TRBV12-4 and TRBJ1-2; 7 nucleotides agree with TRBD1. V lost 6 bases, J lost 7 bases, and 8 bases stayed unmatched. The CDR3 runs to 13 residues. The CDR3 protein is CASSPGQSSGYTF. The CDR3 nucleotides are TGTGCCAGCAGCCCGGGACAGTCGAGTGGCTACACCTTC.

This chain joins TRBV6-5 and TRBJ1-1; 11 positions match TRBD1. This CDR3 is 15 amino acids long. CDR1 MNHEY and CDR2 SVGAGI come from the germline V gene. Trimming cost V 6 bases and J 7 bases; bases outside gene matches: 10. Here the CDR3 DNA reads TGTGCCAGCAGACCCTGGGACAGGGGGGCTTTTGAAGCTTTCTTT. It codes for CASRPWDRGAFEAFF.

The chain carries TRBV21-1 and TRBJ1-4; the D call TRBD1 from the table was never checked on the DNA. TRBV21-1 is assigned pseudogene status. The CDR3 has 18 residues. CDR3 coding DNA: TGTGCCAGCAGCATCACCGGGACAGCTCGTGCAACTAATGAAAAACTGTTTTTT. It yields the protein CASSITGTARATNEKLFF.

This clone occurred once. CDR3 residues: CASSSATGGGYGYTF. The CDR3, as DNA: TGTGCCAGCAGCTCCGCCACAGGGGGCGGTTATGGCTACACCTTC. V gene TRBV7-2 combines with J gene TRBJ1-2; 9 bases are a match to TRBD1. From germline, CDR1 is SGHTA and CDR2 FQGNSA. The CDR3 is 15 residues long. Losses at the gene ends were 4 bases for V and 5 bases for J; bases not matched to a gene: 8.

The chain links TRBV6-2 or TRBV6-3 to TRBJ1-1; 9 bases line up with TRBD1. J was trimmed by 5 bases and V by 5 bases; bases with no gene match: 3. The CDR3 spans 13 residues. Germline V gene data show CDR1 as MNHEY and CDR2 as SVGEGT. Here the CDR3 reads CASSTGGRTEAFF. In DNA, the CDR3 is TGTGCCAGCAGTACAGGGGGCCGAACTGAAGCTTTCTTT.

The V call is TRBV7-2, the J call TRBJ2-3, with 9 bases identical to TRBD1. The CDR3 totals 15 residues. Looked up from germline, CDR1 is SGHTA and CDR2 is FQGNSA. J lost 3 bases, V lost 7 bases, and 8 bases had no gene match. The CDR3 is CASKWGTGLTDTQYF. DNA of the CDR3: TGTGCCAGCAAGTGGGGGACAGGGCTGACAGATACGCAGTATTTT. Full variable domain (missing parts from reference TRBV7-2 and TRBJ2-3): GAGVSQSPSNKVTEKGKDVELRCDPISGHTALYWYRQSLGQGLEFLIYFQGNSAPDKSGLPSDRFSAERTGGSVSTLTIQRTQQEDSAVYLCASKWGTGLTDTQYFGPGTRLTVL.

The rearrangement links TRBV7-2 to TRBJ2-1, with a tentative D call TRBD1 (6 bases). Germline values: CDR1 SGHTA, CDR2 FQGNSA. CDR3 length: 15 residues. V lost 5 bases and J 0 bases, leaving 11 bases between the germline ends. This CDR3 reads CASSLDRSSYNEQFF. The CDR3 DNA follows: TGTGCCAGCAGCCTAGACAGGAGCTCCTACAATGAGCAGTTCTTC.

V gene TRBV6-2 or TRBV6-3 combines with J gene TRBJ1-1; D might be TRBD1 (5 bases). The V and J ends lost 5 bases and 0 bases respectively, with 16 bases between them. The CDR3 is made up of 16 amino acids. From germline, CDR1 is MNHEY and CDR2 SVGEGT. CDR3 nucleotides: TGTGCCAGCAGTCACGAAGCATCAGGGTTGAACACTGAAGCTTTCTTT. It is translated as CASSHEASGLNTEAFF.

The CDR3 region is CASSPPGLAGGDTQYF. The CDR3 DNA reads as TGTGCCAGCAGCCCCCCGGGGTTAGCGGGGGGGGATACGCAGTATTTT. This sequence joins TRBV7-2 and TRBJ2-3; 11 bases align to TRBD2. Germline-derived CDR1 and CDR2 are SGHTA and FQGNSA. V was clipped by 5 bases and J by 6 bases; unmatched bases: 10. There are 16 residues in the CDR3.

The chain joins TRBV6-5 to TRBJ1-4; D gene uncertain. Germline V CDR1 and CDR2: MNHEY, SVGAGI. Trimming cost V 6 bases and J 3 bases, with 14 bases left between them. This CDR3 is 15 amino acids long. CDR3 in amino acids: CASSAQRLANEKLFF. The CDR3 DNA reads TGTGCCAGCAGCGCGCAGAGGTTGGCTAATGAAAAACTGTTTTTT.

The CDR3 DNA sequence: TGCAGTGCTAGTGGCGGGGGTTGGGACAATGAGCAGTTCTTC. This sequence encodes CSASGGGWDNEQFF. The chain uses TRBV20-1 and TRBJ2-1; 7 bases are a match to TRBD2. The junction had 7 bases not matched to a gene; V was cut back by 3 bases and J by 5 bases. Germline V gives CDR1 DFQATT, CDR2 SNEGSKA (reference sequence). The CDR3 covers 14 residues.

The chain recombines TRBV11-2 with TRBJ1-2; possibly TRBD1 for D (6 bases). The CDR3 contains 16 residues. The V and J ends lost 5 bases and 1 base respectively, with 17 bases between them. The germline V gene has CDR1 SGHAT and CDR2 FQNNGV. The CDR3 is CASSLKTGIDNYGYTF. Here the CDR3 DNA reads TGTGCCAGCAGCCTGAAGACAGGTATAGATAACTATGGCTACACCTTC.

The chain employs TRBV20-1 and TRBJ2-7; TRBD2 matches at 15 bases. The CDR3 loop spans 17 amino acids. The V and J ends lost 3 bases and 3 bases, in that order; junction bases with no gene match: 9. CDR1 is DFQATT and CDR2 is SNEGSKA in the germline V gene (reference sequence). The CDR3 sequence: CSASLGTSGGIYYEQYF. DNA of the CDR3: TGCAGTGCTAGTCTCGGGACTAGCGGGGGGATCTACTACGAGCAGTACTTC.

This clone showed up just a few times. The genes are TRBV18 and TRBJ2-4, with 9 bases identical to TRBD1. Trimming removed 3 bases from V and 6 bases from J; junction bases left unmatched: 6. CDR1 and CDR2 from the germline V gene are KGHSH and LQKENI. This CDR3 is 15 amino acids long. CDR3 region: CASSPPGQGPNIQYF. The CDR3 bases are TGTGCCAGCTCACCTCCGGGACAGGGCCCAAACATTCAGTACTTC.

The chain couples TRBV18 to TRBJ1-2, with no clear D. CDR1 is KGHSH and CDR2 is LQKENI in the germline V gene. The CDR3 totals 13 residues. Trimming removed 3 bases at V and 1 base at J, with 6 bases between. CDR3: CASSPTDNYGYTF. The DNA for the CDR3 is TGTGCCAGCTCACCTACAGATAACTATGGCTACACCTTC.

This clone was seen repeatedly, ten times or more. CDR3 sequence reads: CASSIRAGGDSYEQYF. Written as DNA, the CDR3 is TGTGCCAGTAGTATCCGAGCAGGCGGGGACTCCTACGAGCAGTACTTC. The chain uses TRBV19 and TRBJ2-7, with a possible D match to TRBD2 (6 bases). Germline V lookup: CDR1 LNHDA, CDR2 SQIVND (reference sequence). The CDR3 covers 16 residues. Trimming left V 3 bases short and J 0 bases short, with 15 bases between.